This T cell receptor (beta chain) appears in the sequencing data of a study of cytomegalovirus exposure and HLA in healthy donors. Study findings and constraints: Later analysis identified a missense DCLRE1C variant that was linked to TCR beta V- and J-gene trimming. Many donors carried some public TCRs, although rarity characterized most TCR sequences.

With regard to this clone: Its specificity is unknown.

CDR1 and CDR2 from the germline V gene are MGHDK and SYGVNS. Trimming took 4 bases from V and 1 from J; bases not matched to a gene: 6. The length of the CDR3 is 15 residues. PCR involved 60 Vbeta and 13 Jbeta primers. As originally analysed: Later work found 65 million to 90 million unique TCR beta chains, with roughly 11 million shared. Produced via immunoSEQ multiplex PCR; TCRdb's table is partial and in-frame only. The V and J calls and the clone size are those of that table, but D and trimming were determined from the DNA. This table has fewer than 250,000 clones, 80% to 85% appearing once. The sample was PBMCs. The receptor comes from a boy aged 2 to 10 in good health and CMV-seronegative. This chain joins TRBV25-1 and TRBJ1-1, with 7 bases matching TRBD1. This CDR3 is CASSAAGGWNTEAFF. CDR3 sequence (DNA): TGTGCCAGCAGTGCGGCAGGGGGATGGAACACTGAAGCTTTCTTT.